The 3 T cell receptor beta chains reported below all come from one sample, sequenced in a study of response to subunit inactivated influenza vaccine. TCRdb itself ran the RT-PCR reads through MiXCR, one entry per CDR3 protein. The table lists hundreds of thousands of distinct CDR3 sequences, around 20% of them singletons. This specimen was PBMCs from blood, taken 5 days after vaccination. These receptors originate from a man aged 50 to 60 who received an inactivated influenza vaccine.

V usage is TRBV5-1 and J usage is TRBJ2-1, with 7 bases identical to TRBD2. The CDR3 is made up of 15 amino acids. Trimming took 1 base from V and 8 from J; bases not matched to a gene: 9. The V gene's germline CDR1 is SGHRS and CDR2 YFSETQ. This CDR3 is CASSLIPGGSYEQFF. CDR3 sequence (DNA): TGCGCCAGCAGCTTGATTCCGGGGGGTAGCTATGAGCAGTTCTTC.

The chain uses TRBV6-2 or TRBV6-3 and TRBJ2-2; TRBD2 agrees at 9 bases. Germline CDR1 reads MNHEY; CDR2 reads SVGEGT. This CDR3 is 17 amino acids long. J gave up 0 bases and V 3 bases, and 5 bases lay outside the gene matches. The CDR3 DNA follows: TGTGCCAGCAGTTATCGACTAGCGGAGGCGAACACCGGGGAGCTGTTTTTT. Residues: CASSYRLAEANTGELFF.

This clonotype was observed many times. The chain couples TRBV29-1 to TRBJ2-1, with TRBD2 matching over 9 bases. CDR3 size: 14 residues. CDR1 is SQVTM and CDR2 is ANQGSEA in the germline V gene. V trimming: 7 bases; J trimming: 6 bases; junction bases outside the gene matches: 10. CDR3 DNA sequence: TGCAGCGCCAATCGGCTAGCGGGAATCAATGAGCAGTTCTTC. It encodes CSANRLAGINEQFF.